A single sample is the source of the 18 T cell receptor beta chains below, sequenced in a study of cytomegalovirus exposure and HLA in healthy donors. Generated by immunoSEQ multiplex PCR, the TCRdb table keeps only in-frame clones and is missing some. The table lists about 160,000 clones, roughly nine tenths of them singletons. Sequencing used PBMCs. The receptors were gathered from a woman under 40 in good health and CMV-seronegative.

The genes are TRBV29-1 and TRBJ1-2; D unclear. Germline-derived CDR1 and CDR2 are SQVTM and ANQGSEA. The CDR3 has 13 amino acids. Trimming removed 2 bases from V and 7 bases from J, with 14 bases in between. The DNA for the CDR3 is TGCAGCGTTGAATTCCGGGAAACGGTTGGCTACACCTTC. Translation: CSVEFRETVGYTF.

The chain links TRBV18 to TRBJ2-1; D gene ambiguous. Germline V gene lookup returns CDR1 KGHSH and CDR2 LQKENI. Trimming removed 6 bases from V and 6 bases from J, with 6 bases in between. The CDR3 covers 11 residues. The CDR3 here is CASSAANEQFF. The DNA for the CDR3 is TGTGCCAGCTCGGCCGCCAATGAGCAGTTCTTC.

The chain is built from TRBV15 and TRBJ2-5, with D possibly called TRBD1 or TRBD2 (5 bases each). The CDR3 loop spans 13 amino acids. The germline CDR1 and CDR2 sequences are LNHNV and YYDKDF (reference sequence). Trimming took 5 bases from V and 2 from J, leaving 9 bases between them. The CDR3 region is CATSRDQQETQYF. The CDR3 bases are TGTGCCACCAGCCGGGACCAACAAGAGACCCAGTACTTC.

This clone was seen just once. This chain links TRBV4-2 with TRBJ2-7, with TRBD2 identical over 8 bases. Losses at the gene ends were 3 bases for V and 2 bases for J; bases not matched to a gene: 9. The CDR3 runs 16 residues. In germline, CDR1 is LGHNA, CDR2 YNFKEQ. CDR3 loop: CASSQGLTSATYEQYF. DNA of the CDR3: TGTGCCAGCAGCCAGGGCCTGACTAGCGCAACCTACGAGCAGTACTTC.

This chain connects TRBV30 to TRBJ2-1, with 9 nucleotides matching TRBD2. V was pared by 7 bases and J by 6 bases, with 10 bases of the junction left unmatched. The CDR3 runs to 14 residues. The germline V gene has CDR1 GTSNPN and CDR2 SVGIG (reference sequence). The CDR3 here is CALTSGDYTNEQFF. Written as DNA, the CDR3 is TGTGCCTTGACTAGCGGAGACTACACCAATGAGCAGTTCTTC.

To note about this clone: Other DNA sequences in this specimen translate into the identical CDR3. The chain carries TRBV5-1 and TRBJ1-1, with D unresolved. The CDR3 loop spans 11 amino acids. The V and J ends lost 2 bases and 2 bases respectively, with 1 base between them. Germline CDR1 is SGHRS and CDR2 is YFSETQ. The CDR3 here is CASSLNTEAFF. For the CDR3, the DNA is TGCGCCAGCAGCTTAAACACTGAAGCTTTCTTT.

The chain uses TRBV7-2 and TRBJ1-1; a weak D match, TRBD1 (5 bases). The germline V and J ends were trimmed by 4 bases and 5 bases, with 17 bases remaining between them. The CDR3 covers 15 residues. Germline-derived CDR1 and CDR2 are SGHTA and FQGNSA. The CDR3 loop is CASSSQSGGATEAFF. CDR3 bases: TGTGCCAGCAGCTCCCAATCCGGGGGTGCTACTGAAGCTTTCTTT.

This chain connects TRBV12-1 to TRBJ2-7; the table gives TRBD2 as D, unverified against the DNA. TRBV12-1 is given as a pseudogene. The CDR3 is 16 residues long. The CDR3 region is CASSFSPGTSSYEQYF. CDR3 DNA: TGTGCCAGCAGCTTTAGCCCGGGGACTAGCTCCTACGAGCAGTACTTC.

The chain combines TRBV29-1 with TRBJ2-7, with TRBD1 matching over 7 bases. The ends lost 7 bases at V and 2 bases at J; junction bases unmatched: 8. Looked up from germline, CDR1 is SQVTM and CDR2 is ANQGSEA. The CDR3 loop spans 13 amino acids. This CDR3 reads CSAKLGTAYEQYF. The CDR3 nucleotides are TGCAGCGCTAAGTTGGGGACAGCCTACGAGCAGTACTTC.

The CDR3 is CASSSTGTGNEKLFF. CDR3 DNA sequence: TGTGCCAGCAGCTCGACCGGGACAGGCAATGAAAAACTGTTTTTT. The chain recombines TRBV7-2 with TRBJ1-4, with 8 bases identical to TRBD1. Trimming at V came to 4 bases and at J to 5 bases, leaving 6 bases not matched to a gene. The germline gives CDR1 SGHTA, CDR2 FQGNSA. This CDR3 has 15 amino acids.

V usage is TRBV14 and J usage is TRBJ2-1; 9 bases are shared with TRBD2. This CDR3 has 13 amino acids. Trimming removed 0 bases from V and 11 bases from J; junction bases left unmatched: 2. Germline lookup yields CDR1 SGHDN and CDR2 FVKESK. CDR3 protein: CASSQELAGQQFF. CDR3 in DNA: TGTGCCAGCAGCCAAGAACTAGCGGGCCAGCAGTTCTTC.

The genes are TRBV28 and TRBJ2-7; a weak D match, TRBD1 (5 bases). Germline V gene data show CDR1 as MDHEN and CDR2 as SYDVKM. The ends were cut back, 4 bases at V and 3 bases at J, with 10 bases in the middle. This CDR3 comprises 13 residues. This CDR3 reads CASSSTAIYEQYF. The CDR3 DNA is TGTGCCAGCAGTTCGACAGCTATCTACGAGCAGTACTTC. The variable domain in full, with the rest retrieved from reference TRBV28 and TRBJ2-7, is DVKVTQSSRYLVKRTGEKVFLECVQDMDHENMFWYRQDPGLGLRLIYFSYDVKMKEKGDIPEGYSVSREKKERFSLILESASTNQTSMYLCASSSTAIYEQYFGPGTRLTVT.

Comment on this clone: Other DNA sequences in this sample translate to the same CDR3. The chain joins TRBV5-1 to TRBJ1-1, with TRBD1 as a possible D gene (6 bases). Germline assignment: CDR1 SGHRS and CDR2 YFSETQ. CDR3 length: 12 amino acids. Trimming took off 1 base at V and 5 bases at J, with 6 bases between the two ends. CDR3: CASSLRGTEAFF. The CDR3 DNA follows: TGCGCCAGCAGCTTGAGGGGGACTGAAGCTTTCTTT.

J is TRBJ1-1 and V is TRBV19; D gene unclear. CDR1 and CDR2 from the germline V gene are LNHDA and SQIVND (reference sequence). The germline V and J ends were trimmed by 5 bases and 1 base, with 5 bases remaining between them. This CDR3 contains 12 residues. The CDR3 nucleotides read TGTGCCAGTAGTTCTGGGAACACTGAAGCTTTCTTT. This encodes CASSSGNTEAFF. Complete variable domain (other parts from reference TRBV19 and TRBJ1-1): DGGITQSPKYLFRKEGQNVTLSCEQNLNHDAMYWYRQDPGQGLRLIYYSQIVNDFQKGDIAEGYSVSREKKESFPLTVTSAQKNPTAFYLCASSSGNTEAFFGQGTRLTVV.

The chain combines TRBV27 with TRBJ1-2, with D possibly being TRBD1 (5 bases). Trimming stripped 0 bases from V and 7 bases from J, with 18 bases between. This CDR3 region has 16 residues. Germline V gives CDR1 MNHEY, CDR2 SMNVEV (reference sequence). Written as DNA, the CDR3 is TGTGCCAGCAGTTTATCGATAATTGGGGGAGCGGGTGGCTACACCTTC. Amino acids: CASSLSIIGGAGGYTF.

The chain is built from TRBV28 and TRBJ2-7; 8 bases map to TRBD2. This CDR3 has 16 residues. The V and J ends lost 7 bases and 1 base, in that order; junction bases with no gene match: 12. Germline values: CDR1 MDHEN, CDR2 SYDVKM. The CDR3 coding sequence is TGTGCCAGCACCGAGGCCTACGCTAGCGGGTCCTACGAGCAGTACTTC. This translates into CASTEAYASGSYEQYF.

This clone was found a few times. The gene calls are TRBV6-6 and TRBJ1-1; possibly TRBD1 for D (5 bases). CDR3 length: 13 residues. From germline, CDR1 is MNHNY and CDR2 SVGAGI (reference sequence). Trimming left V 3 bases short and J 4 bases short, with 9 bases between. CDR3 region: CASSYEGLTEAFF. CDR3 sequence (DNA): TGTGCCAGCAGTTATGAGGGACTCACTGAAGCTTTCTTT.

The chain links TRBV6-5 to TRBJ2-2; tentatively, D is TRBD1 or TRBD2 (5 bases each). V gave up 6 bases and J gave up 0 bases, with 11 bases separating them. The CDR3 is 15 residues long. Germline V CDR1 and CDR2: MNHEY, SVGAGI. In DNA form, the CDR3 reads TGTGCCAGCAGGAGTGGGACGGCGAACACCGGGGAGCTGTTTTTT. Amino acids: CASRSGTANTGELFF.